This TCR beta chain was recovered during a study of Ad26.COV2.S vaccination and SARS-CoV-2 variants. On the study more broadly: Participant was drawn from the COV1001 Ad26.COV2.S trial arm. Study-wide results and caveats: Total T cell responses may have been underestimated by the TCR breadth and depth analyses.

Treatment of the sample: some 19 received Ad26.COV2.S at low or high dose, single or two shots; several received placebo; per-sample allocation not given. Repertoires come from day 63 after the first vaccine or placebo injection. Ad26 vector vaccine expressed Wuhan-strain SARS-CoV-2 spike. TCRdb's table, derived via immunoSEQ multiplex PCR, lists solely in-frame clones and lacks some. The sample shows hundreds of thousands of clones, over 75% of them seen only once. This CDR3 spans 15 amino acids. V shed 6 bases and J shed 0 bases, with 13 bases lying between them. The germline gives CDR1 SGHVS, CDR2 FQNEAQ. In regard to this clone: Its target is not known.

The input for sequencing was peripheral blood, taken in a trial of Ad26.COV2.S vaccine versus placebo. This TCR was sampled from a person between 18 and 59 years old who received the Ad26.COV2.S COVID-19 vaccine or a placebo. The chain recombines TRBV7-8 with TRBJ2-3; D remains unclear. This CDR3 is CASSSAGASTDTQYF. The CDR3 coding sequence is TGTGCCAGCAGTTCTGCCGGAGCTAGCACAGATACGCAGTATTTT.